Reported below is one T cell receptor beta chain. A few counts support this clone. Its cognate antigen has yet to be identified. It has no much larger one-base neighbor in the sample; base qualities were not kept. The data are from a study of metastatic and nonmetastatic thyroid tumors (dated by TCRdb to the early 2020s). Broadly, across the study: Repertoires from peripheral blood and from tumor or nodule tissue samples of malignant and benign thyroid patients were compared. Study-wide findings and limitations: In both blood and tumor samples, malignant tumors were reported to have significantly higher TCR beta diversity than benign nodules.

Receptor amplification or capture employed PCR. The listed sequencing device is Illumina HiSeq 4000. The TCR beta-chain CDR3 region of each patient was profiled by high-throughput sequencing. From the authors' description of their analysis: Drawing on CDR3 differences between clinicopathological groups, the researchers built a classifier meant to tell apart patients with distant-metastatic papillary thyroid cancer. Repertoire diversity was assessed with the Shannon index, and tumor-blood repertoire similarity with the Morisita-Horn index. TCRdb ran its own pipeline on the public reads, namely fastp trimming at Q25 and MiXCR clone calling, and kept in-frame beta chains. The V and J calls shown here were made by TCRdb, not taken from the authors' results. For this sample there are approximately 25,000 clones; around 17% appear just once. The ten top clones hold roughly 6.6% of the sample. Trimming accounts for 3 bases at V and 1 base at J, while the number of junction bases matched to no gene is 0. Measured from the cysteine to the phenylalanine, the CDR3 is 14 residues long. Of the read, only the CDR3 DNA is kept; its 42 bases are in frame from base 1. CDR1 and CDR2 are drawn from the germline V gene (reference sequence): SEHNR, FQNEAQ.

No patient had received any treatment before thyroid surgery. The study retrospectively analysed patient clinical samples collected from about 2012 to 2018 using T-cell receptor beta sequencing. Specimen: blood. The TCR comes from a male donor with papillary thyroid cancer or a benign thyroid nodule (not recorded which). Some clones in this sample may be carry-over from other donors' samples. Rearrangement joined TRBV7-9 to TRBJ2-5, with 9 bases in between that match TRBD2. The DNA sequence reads TGTGCCAGCAGCTTGCGGGAGGGCCAAGAGACCCAGTACTTC. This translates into CASSLREGQETQYF.